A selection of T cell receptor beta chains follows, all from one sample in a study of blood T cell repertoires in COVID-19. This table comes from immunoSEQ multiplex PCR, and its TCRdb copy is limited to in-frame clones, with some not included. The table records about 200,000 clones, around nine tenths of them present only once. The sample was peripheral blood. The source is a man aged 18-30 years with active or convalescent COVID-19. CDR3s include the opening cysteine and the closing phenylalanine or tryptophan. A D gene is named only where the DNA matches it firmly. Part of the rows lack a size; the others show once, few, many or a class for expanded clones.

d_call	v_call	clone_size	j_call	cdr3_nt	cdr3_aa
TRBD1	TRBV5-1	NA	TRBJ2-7	TGCGCCAGCAGCTACGGACAGGAGAGCTCCTACGAGCAGTACTTC	CASSYGQESSYEQYF
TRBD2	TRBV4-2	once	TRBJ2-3	TGTGCCAGCAGCCAAGATTACGCGGGAGGCACAGATACGCAGTATTTT	CASSQDYAGGTDTQYF
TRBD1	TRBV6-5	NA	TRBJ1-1	TGTGCCAGCCGTACAGGGGCATACACTGAAGCTTTCTTT	CASRTGAYTEAFF
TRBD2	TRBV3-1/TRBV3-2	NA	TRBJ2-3	TGTGCCAGCAGCCAGGATCTAGCGGGGGGGCGAGATACGCAGTATTTT	CASSQDLAGGRDTQYF
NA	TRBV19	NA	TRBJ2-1	TGTGCCAGTAGTATTCGGACAGTCTACAATGAGCAGTTCTTC	CASSIRTVYNEQFF
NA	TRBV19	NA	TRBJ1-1	TGTGCCAGTAGTACTTCCTTTAGCACTGAAGCTTTCTTT	CASSTSFSTEAFF
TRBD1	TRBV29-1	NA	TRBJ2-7	TGCAGCGTCCTGCAGGGACAGGGCCCCCACGAGCAGTACTTC	CSVLQGQGPHEQYF
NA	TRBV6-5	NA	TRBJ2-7	TGTGCCAGCAGTACCGGTACCTACGAGCAGTACTTC	CASSTGTYEQYF
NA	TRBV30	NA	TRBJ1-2	TGTGCCTGGAGTGCTGGCACCACTAACTATGGCTACACCTTC	CAWSAGTTNYGYTF
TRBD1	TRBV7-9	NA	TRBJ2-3	TGTGCCAGCAGCTCCCCGGACAGGGGTGATACGCAGTATTTT	CASSSPDRGDTQYF
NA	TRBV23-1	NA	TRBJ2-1	TGCGCCAGCAGTCAATCGTCATTTCCCGAGGGCCAGGACAGAGCCTACAATGAGCAGTTCTTC	CASSQSSFPEGQDRAYNEQFF
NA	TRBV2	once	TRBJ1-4	TGTGCCAGCAGGGGCGGGCCAAAACTGTTTTTT	CASRGGPKLFF
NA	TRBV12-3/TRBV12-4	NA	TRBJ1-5	TGTGCCAGCAGGGAGGGAGGTGCTCAGCCCCAGCATTTT	CASREGGAQPQHF
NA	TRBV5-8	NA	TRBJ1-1	TGTGCCAGCAGCCCGCCACAGAACACTGAAGCTTTCTTT	CASSPPQNTEAFF
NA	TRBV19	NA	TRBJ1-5	TGTGCCAGTAGGCATTTGGCGGATAGCAATCAGCCCCAGCATTTT	CASRHLADSNQPQHF
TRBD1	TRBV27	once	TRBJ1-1	TGTGCCAGCAGTTTGGGACAGGGGGTGAACACTGAAGCTTTCTTT	CASSLGQGVNTEAFF
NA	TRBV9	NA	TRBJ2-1	TGTGCCAGCAGCGTAGGACAGGCAAGCAATGAGCAGTTCTTC	CASSVGQASNEQFF
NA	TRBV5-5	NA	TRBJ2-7	TGTGCCAGCAGCTTGGAGGGGTTCGACGAGCAGTACTTC	CASSLEGFDEQYF
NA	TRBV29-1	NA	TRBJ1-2	TGCAGCGTTGAACAGTTGGGGCAGAGCTTCCATCAACCAACACCCAACTATGGCTACACCTTC	CSVEQLGQSFHQPTPNYGYTF
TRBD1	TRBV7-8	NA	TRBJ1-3	TGTGCCAGCAGCTTATTCAAGGGAGGACAGGGCGCAGGAAACACCATATATTTT	CASSLFKGGQGAGNTIYF
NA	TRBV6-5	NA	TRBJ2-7	TGTGCCAGCAGTTCCTTCCCGGGACTTAGAGGCGAGCAGTACTTC	CASSSFPGLRGEQYF
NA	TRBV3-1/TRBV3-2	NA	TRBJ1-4	TGTGCCAGCAGCCAAGATTGGGGAGGGAGAGAAAAACTGTTTTTT	CASSQDWGGREKLFF
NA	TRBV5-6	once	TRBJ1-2	TGTGCCAGCAGCTTGGGACAGGATGGCTACACCTTC	CASSLGQDGYTF
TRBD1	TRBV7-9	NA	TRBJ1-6	TGTGCCAGCAGATCCGAGACAGGGGGCCGGTCACCCCTCCACTTT	CASRSETGGRSPLHF
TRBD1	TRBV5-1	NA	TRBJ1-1	TGCGCCAGCAGCAGGGACAGGGCGTTCACTGAAGCTTTCTTT	CASSRDRAFTEAFF
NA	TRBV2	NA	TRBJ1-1	TGTGCCAGCAGCCCCCGCACTGAAGCTTTCTTT	CASSPRTEAFF
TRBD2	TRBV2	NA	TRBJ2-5	TGTGCCAGCAATCCTAGCGGCAGGCAAGAGACCCAGTACTTC	CASNPSGRQETQYF
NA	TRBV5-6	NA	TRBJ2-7	TGTGCCACCTTTACTCGGAGTCGGGAGCACGAGCAGTACTTC	CATFTRSREHEQYF
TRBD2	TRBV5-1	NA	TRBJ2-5	TGCGCCAGCAGCTTGAGCGGGGGGCGCGGGGAGACCCAGTACTTC	CASSLSGGRGETQYF
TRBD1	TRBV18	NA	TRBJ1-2	TGTGCCAGCTCGCCACAGGGGGCATTTAACTATGGCTACACCTTC	CASSPQGAFNYGYTF
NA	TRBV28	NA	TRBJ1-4	TGTGCCAGCACCTCCCTTCCGGGTTCTGAAAAACTGTTTTTT	CASTSLPGSEKLFF
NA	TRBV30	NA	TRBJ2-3	TGTGCCTGGACTAGCGAGGGTTCCACAGATACGCAGTATTTT	CAWTSEGSTDTQYF
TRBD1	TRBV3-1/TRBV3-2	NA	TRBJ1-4	TGTGCCAGCAGCCTTCCAGGGGGCCGGAATGAAAAACTGTTTTTT	CASSLPGGRNEKLFF
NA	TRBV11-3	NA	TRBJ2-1	TGTGCCAGCAGCTCCAGTGGGCAGAGCTCCTACAATGAGCAGTTCTTC	CASSSSGQSSYNEQFF
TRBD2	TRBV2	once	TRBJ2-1	TGTGCCAGCAGTGAAGTTTTCGGCAGCGGGGGTGAGCAGTTCTTC	CASSEVFGSGGEQFF
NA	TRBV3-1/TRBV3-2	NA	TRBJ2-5	TGTGCCAGCAGTAGATATAGACAAGTGGAGACCCAGTACTTC	CASSRYRQVETQYF
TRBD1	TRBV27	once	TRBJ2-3	TGTGCCAGCAGTTGGACAGGGGATACGCAGTATTTT	CASSWTGDTQYF
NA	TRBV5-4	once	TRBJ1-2	TGTGCCAGCAGCCAAATGCAAGGGGGTTATGGCTACACCTTC	CASSQMQGGYGYTF
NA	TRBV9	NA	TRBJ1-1	TGTGCCAGCAGCGTAATAGATAACACTGAAGCTTTCTTT	CASSVIDNTEAFF
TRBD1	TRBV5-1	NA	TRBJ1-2	TGCGCCAGCAGCTTTACAGGGGACTATGGCTACACCTTC	CASSFTGDYGYTF
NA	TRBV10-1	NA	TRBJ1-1	TGCGCCAGCAGTGATATGTCCGAAGCTTTCTTT	CASSDMSEAFF
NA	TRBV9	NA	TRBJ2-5	TGTGCCAGCAGCGTAGCGGGGGAGACCCAGTACTTC	CASSVAGETQYF